This T cell receptor beta chain was observed in a study of CD8+CD57+ T cells in acquired aplastic anemia. Findings and limits, study-wide: Patients and controls had in common twenty-nine CD8+ CDR3 sequences.

This clonotype was counted many times. What it recognizes is unknown. CDR3 and TCR beta VDJ profiling relied on genomic DNA as the template. TCRdb ran MiXCR on the reads and lists one entry per CDR3 protein. This table holds about 240,000 distinct CDR3 sequences, around 45% found once. Germline lookup yields CDR1 SNHLY and CDR2 FYNNEI. CDR3 length equals 13 residues. Between the trimmed V and J ends, which lost 7 bases and 1 base, there was a span of 11 bases. Patients selected for sequencing had displayed CD8+CD57+ cell expansion by flow cytometry. The material sequenced was sorted CD4+, CD8+, or CD8+CD57+ T cells (not recorded which) from PBMCs. The chain links TRBV2 to TRBJ2-7; D may be TRBD2 (5 bases). The sequence was obtained from a human donor with aplastic anemia. The CDR3 DNA reads as TGTGCCAGCAATATCCGGGAATCCTACGAGCAGTACTTC. Its protein is CASNIRESYEQYF.